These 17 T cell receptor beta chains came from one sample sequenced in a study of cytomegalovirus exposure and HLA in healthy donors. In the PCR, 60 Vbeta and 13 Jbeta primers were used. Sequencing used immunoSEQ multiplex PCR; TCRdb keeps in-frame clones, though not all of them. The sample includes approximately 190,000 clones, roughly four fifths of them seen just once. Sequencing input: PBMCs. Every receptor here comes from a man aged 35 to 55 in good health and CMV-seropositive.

In DNA form, the CDR3 reads TGTGCCAGCAGCACGACAGGGTCCAATTCACCCCTCCACTTT. This sequence encodes CASSTTGSNSPLHF. The chain is built from TRBV7-3 and TRBJ1-6, with TRBD1 identical over 7 bases. V shed 5 bases, J shed 7 bases, and the junction held 5 bases outside the gene matches. The CDR3 length is 14 residues. Germline CDR1 reads SGHTA; CDR2 reads FQGTGA.

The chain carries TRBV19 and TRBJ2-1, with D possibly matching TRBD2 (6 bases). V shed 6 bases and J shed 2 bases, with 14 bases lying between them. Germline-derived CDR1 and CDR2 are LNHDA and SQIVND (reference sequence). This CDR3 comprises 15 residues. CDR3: CASSPTSSPYNEQFF. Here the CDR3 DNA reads TGTGCCAGTAGCCCGACTAGTTCCCCCTACAATGAGCAGTTCTTC.

The CDR3 region is CATSRDPVDSGNTIYF. CDR3 DNA sequence: TGTGCCACCAGCAGAGATCCGGTTGACTCTGGAAACACCATATATTTT. V is TRBV15 and J is TRBJ1-3; no clear D gene. CDR1 is LNHNV and CDR2 is YYDKDF in the germline V gene (reference sequence). This CDR3 comprises 16 residues. The V end was cut by 0 bases, the J end by 0 bases, with 9 bases between.

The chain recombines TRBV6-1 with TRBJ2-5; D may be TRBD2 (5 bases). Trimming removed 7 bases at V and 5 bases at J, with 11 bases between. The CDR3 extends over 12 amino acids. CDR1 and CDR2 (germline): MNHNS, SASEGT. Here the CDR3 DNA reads TGTGCCAGCACCCTCAGGAGGGAGACCCAGTACTTC. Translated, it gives CASTLRRETQYF.

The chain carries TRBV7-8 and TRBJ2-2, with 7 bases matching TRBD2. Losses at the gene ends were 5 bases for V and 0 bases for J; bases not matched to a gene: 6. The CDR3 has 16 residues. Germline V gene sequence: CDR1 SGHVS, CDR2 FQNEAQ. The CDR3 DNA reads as TGTGCCAGCAGCCCTAGCGGTGGCGCGAACACCGGGGAGCTGTTTTTT. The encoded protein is CASSPSGGANTGELFF.

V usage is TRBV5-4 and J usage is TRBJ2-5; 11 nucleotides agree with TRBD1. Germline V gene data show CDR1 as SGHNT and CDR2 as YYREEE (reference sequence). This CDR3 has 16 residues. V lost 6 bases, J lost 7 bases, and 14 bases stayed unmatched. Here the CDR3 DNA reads TGTGCCAGCACCCTCGGTGGGACAGGGGGTTGGGCGACCCAGTACTTC. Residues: CASTLGGTGGWATQYF.

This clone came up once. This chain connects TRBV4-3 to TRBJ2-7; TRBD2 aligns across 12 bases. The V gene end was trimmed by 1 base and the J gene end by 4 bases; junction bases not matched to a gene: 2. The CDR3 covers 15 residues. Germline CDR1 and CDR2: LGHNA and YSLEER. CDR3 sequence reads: CASSQATSGSYEQYF. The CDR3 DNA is TGCGCCAGCAGCCAAGCGACTAGCGGGAGTTACGAGCAGTACTTC.

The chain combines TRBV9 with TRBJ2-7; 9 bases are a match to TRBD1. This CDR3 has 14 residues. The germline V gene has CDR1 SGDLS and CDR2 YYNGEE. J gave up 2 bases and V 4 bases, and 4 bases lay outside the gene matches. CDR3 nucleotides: TGTGCCAGCAGCTCGGGACAGGGCACCTACGAGCAGTACTTC. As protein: CASSSGQGTYEQYF.

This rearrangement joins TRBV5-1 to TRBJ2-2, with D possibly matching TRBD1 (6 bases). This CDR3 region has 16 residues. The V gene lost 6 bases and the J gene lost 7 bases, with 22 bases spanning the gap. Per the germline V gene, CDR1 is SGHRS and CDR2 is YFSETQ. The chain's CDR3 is CASTNTDRGSIGELFF. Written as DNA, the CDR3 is TGCGCCAGCACCAATACCGATAGGGGGTCGATCGGGGAGCTGTTTTTT.

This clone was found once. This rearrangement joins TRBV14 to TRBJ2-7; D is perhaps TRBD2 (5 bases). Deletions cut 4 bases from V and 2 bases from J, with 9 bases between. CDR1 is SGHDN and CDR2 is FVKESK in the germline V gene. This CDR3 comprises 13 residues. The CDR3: CASSRTFPYEQYF. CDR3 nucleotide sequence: TGTGCCAGCAGCCGGACTTTTCCCTACGAGCAGTACTTC.

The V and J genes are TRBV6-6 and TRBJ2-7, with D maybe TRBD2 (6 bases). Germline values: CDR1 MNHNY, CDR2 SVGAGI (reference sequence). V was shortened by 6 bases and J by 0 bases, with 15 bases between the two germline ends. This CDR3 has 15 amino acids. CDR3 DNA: TGTGCCAGCAGCCCATGGGGGGATAGCTCCTACGAGCAGTACTTC. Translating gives CASSPWGDSSYEQYF.

The CDR3 DNA sequence: TGTGCCAGCAGCTTAGGATTTGTCTACGAGCAGTACTTC. Protein: CASSLGFVYEQYF. V is TRBV7-2 and J is TRBJ2-5; D is uncertain. TRBJ2-7 matches the DNA end more closely, so the J call is doubtful. The CDR3 has 13 residues. CDR1 SGHTA and CDR2 FQGNSA come from the germline V gene.

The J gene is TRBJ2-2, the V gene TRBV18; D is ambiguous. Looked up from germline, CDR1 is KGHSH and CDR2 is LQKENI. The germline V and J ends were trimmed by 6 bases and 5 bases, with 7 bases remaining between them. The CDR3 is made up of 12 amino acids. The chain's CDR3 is CASSPTTGELFF. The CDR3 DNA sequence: TGTGCCAGCTCTCCGACAACCGGGGAGCTGTTTTTT.

In DNA, the CDR3 is TGTGCCAGCAGCCCTGCGGGCAGGAACTCCTACGAGCAGTACTTC. The encoded protein is CASSPAGRNSYEQYF. The V and J genes are TRBV5-6 and TRBJ2-7, with a tentative D call TRBD2 (5 bases). The CDR3 sequence is 15 residues long. CDR1 and CDR2 from the germline V gene are SGHDT and YYEEEE. The V gene lost 4 bases and the J gene lost 0 bases, with 14 bases spanning the gap.

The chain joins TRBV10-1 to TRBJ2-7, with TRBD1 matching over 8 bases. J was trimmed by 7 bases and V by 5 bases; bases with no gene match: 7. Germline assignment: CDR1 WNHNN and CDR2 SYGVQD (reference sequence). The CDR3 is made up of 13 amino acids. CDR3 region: CASSFRQGREQYF. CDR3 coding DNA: TGCGCCAGCAGTTTCCGACAGGGGCGGGAGCAGTACTTC.

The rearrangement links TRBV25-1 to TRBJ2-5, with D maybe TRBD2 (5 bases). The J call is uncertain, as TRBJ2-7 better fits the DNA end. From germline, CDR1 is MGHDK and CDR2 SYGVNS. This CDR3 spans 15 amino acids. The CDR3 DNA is TGTGCCACCTTACGCCCCCGGCCCCGGGGATACGAGCAGTACTTC. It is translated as CATLRPRPRGYEQYF.

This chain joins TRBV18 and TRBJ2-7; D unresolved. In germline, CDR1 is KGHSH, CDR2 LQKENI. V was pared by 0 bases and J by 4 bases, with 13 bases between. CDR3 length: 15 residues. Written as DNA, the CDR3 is TGTGCCAGCTCACCACCCCGGCGGAATCGGTACGAGCAGTACTTC. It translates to CASSPPRRNRYEQYF.